This entry describes one T cell receptor (beta chain). Its antigen is unidentified. The entry originates in a study of CD8 T cells in Susac syndrome. Whole-study findings and limits: The study recognized that the number of individuals in its TCR sequencing and HLA analysis was relatively small.

The CDR3 is made up of 15 amino acids. The V gene's germline CDR1 is DFQATT and CDR2 SNEGSKA (reference sequence). CD8+ and CD4+ T cells circulating in blood were sequenced for TCR beta. In the multiple sclerosis control group, patients were treatment-naive and had stable or active relapsing-remitting disease. Random hexamers were used to reverse transcribe the RNA input (about 0.5 to 1 ug). Amplification of TCR beta CDR3 across 54 Vbeta and 13 Jbeta was performed with immunoSEQ multiplex PCR. MiXCR, run by TCRdb on the immunoSEQ multiplex PCR reads, gives a single entry per CDR3 protein. The repertoire consists of about 300,000 distinct CDR3 sequences, with 65% to 90% occurring once and the leading ten covering around 0.2%.

Sequencing was done on a sample of CD8+ T cells from PBMCs. The origin of this receptor is a human donor with multiple sclerosis. The rearrangement joins TRBV20-1 to TRBJ1-2, with a possible D match to TRBD1 (5 bases). The CDR3: CRSLVGDGSNYGYTF. The DNA of the CDR3 is TGCAGGTCTTTGGTAGGGGACGGCTCTAACTATGGCTACACCTTC.